Below, 14 T cell receptor beta chains from the same sample are listed, as sequenced in a study of CD8 T cells in ankylosing spondylitis. Study-level findings and limits: A motif of fewer than ten highly homologous TCR beta variants was seen as apparently characteristic of ankylosing spondylitis blood.

For these TCRs, the target antigens are not known. TCRdb called the 5' RACE reads again in MiXCR, with one record for every CDR3 protein. Altogether about 210,000 distinct CDR3 sequences are present, more than 5.5% being singletons, with the ten largest covering 14%. The sequencing input was blood, either unsorted or a sorted T cell fraction (not recorded which). Source of these receptors: a male donor with ankylosing spondylitis.

This clonotype came up many times. The gene calls are TRBV30 and TRBJ2-1; D is possibly TRBD1 (5 bases). Germline assignment: CDR1 GTSNPN and CDR2 SVGIG (reference sequence). The CDR3 is 14 residues long. Trimming cost V 2 bases and J 5 bases, with 13 bases left between them. The CDR3 bases are TGTGCCTGGAGTTTCCCAGACAGACACAATGAGCAGTTCTTC. It is translated as CAWSFPDRHNEQFF.

There are many counts of this clonotype. The chain couples TRBV7-8 to TRBJ1-2, with D possibly TRBD1 on 5 matching bases. Germline V gene sequence: CDR1 SGHVS, CDR2 FQNEAQ. The CDR3 is 12 residues long. With 5 bases removed from V and 10 bases from J, the gap between germline ends came to 14 bases. DNA of the CDR3: TGTGCCAGCAGCCCGACGACAGATTTCTACACCTTC. Its protein product is CASSPTTDFYTF.

In its sample, this clonotype was seen many times. This chain's CDR3 is CASSPNGASEAFF. CDR3 nucleotide sequence: TGTGCCAGTAGTCCAAATGGGGCGTCTGAAGCTTTCTTT. V usage is TRBV19 and J usage is TRBJ1-1, with D tentatively TRBD1 (5 bases). CDR1 LNHDA and CDR2 SQIVND come from the germline V gene (reference sequence). Trimming shortened V by 5 bases and J by 6 bases, and 13 bases separated the two germline ends. The CDR3 is 13 amino acids.

This clonotype has more than one count but fewer than ten. V and J are TRBV11-2 and TRBJ1-4; D might be TRBD1 (5 bases). Germline V gene data show CDR1 as SGHAT and CDR2 as FQNNGV. The CDR3 runs 16 residues. V dropped 1 base and J dropped 8 bases, with 17 bases sitting between them. The CDR3 nucleotides read TGTGCCAGCAGCTTAGGAGGCGGGGCGGTTAGGGAAAAACTGTTTTTT. It translates to CASSLGGGAVREKLFF.

This clonotype was seen only a few times. The V gene is TRBV3-1, the J gene TRBJ2-3; TRBD2 might be the D (5 bases). The CDR3 is made up of 14 amino acids. V dropped 4 bases and J dropped 0 bases, with 8 bases sitting between them. In germline, CDR1 is LGHDT, CDR2 YNNKEL (reference sequence). CDR3 nucleotides: TGTGCCAGCAGCCTTAGCGTAAGCACAGATACGCAGTATTTT. Encoded protein: CASSLSVSTDTQYF.

This clonotype occurred many times. The CDR3, as DNA: TGTGCCAGCAGCGTCGCTGCTGACGAGCAGTACTTC. Encoded protein: CASSVAADEQYF. The chain combines TRBV7-9 with TRBJ2-7; D call uncertain. This CDR3 contains 12 residues. The germline V and J ends were trimmed by 5 bases and 5 bases, with 10 bases remaining between them. CDR1 is SEHNR and CDR2 is FQNEAQ in the germline V gene (reference sequence).

This clonotype was observed at least ten times. V gene TRBV7-9 combines with J gene TRBJ2-7; D remains ambiguous. The CDR3 loop spans 13 amino acids. V lost 5 bases and J 5 bases, leaving 13 bases between the germline ends. In germline, CDR1 is SEHNR, CDR2 FQNEAQ (reference sequence). CDR3 loop: CASSKRPRDEQYF. The CDR3 nucleotides are TGTGCCAGCAGCAAAAGACCCCGGGACGAGCAGTACTTC. Filled out from reference TRBV7-9 and TRBJ2-7, the complete variable domain reads DTGVSQNPRHKITKRGQNVTFRCDPISEHNRLYWYRQTLGQGPEFLTYFQNEAQLEKSRLLSDRFSAERPKGSFSTLEIQRTEQGDSAMYLCASSKRPRDEQYFGPGTRLTVT.

The genes are TRBV27 and TRBJ2-7, with D perhaps TRBD1 (7 bases). The CDR3 is 12 amino acids. V lost 8 bases, J lost 4 bases, and 12 bases lay in between. Germline CDR1 MNHEY, CDR2 SMNVEV (reference sequence). The CDR3 is CASGGTVYEQYF. The CDR3 coding sequence is TGTGCCAGCGGCGGGACAGTATACGAGCAGTACTTC.

In its sample, this clonotype was seen many times. This chain joins TRBV12-3 or TRBV12-4 and TRBJ1-1; D is undetermined. The length of the CDR3 is 13 residues. The ends were cut back, 7 bases at V and 3 bases at J, with 12 bases in the middle. The CDR3 coding sequence is TGTGCCAGCAATCAAGGCGCGTACACTGAAGCTTTCTTT. The encoded protein is CASNQGAYTEAFF.

The chain employs TRBV9 and TRBJ2-7, with 7 bases identical to TRBD2. This CDR3 is built from 15 residues. Germline CDR1 and CDR2: SGDLS and YYNGEE. The V segment lost 0 bases and the J segment 2 bases; nucleotides outside the gene matches: 5. CDR3 sequence (DNA): TGTGCCAGCAGCGTAGGGGGCGGGAGACCCTACGAGCAGTACTTC. Protein sequence: CASSVGGGRPYEQYF.

This clonotype was counted only a few times. This chain connects TRBV12-3 or TRBV12-4 to TRBJ1-2; D gene uncertain. V lost 3 bases, J lost 7 bases, and 9 bases lay in between. The CDR3 spans 12 residues. CDR3 sequence (DNA): TGTGCCAGCAGTTTGGCAAGGGTTGGCTACACCTTC. It is translated as CASSLARVGYTF.

This clonotype has ten or more counts. This rearrangement joins TRBV27 to TRBJ2-7; no clear D gene. CDR3 length: 12 residues. The germline V gene encodes CDR1 MNHEY and CDR2 SMNVEV (reference sequence). Deletions cut 8 bases from V and 3 bases from J, with 11 bases between. CDR3 sequence: CASGMYGYEQYF. The CDR3, as DNA: TGTGCCAGCGGCATGTATGGCTACGAGCAGTACTTC.

This clonotype was seen many times. CDR3: CASIEDLETQYF. CDR3 nucleotide sequence: TGTGCCAGCATCGAGGACCTAGAGACCCAGTACTTC. The gene calls are TRBV6-1 and TRBJ2-5; D remains unclear. Germline CDR1 reads MNHNS; CDR2 reads SASEGT. Deletions cut 7 bases from V and 4 bases from J, with 10 bases between. This CDR3 contains 12 residues.

The CDR3 sequence is CASSETGLEETQYF. The CDR3 DNA follows: TGTGCCAGCAGCGAAACCGGGCTCGAAGAGACCCAGTACTTC. V is TRBV6-2 or TRBV6-3 and J is TRBJ2-5; no firm D call. CDR1 and CDR2 from the germline V gene are MNHEY and SVGEGT. Trimming stripped 6 bases from V and 3 bases from J, with 14 bases between. CDR3 size: 14 residues.